The following is a T cell receptor (beta chain) sequence with its context. Its antigen is not yet known. No much larger clone exists at a distance of one base, and base qualities are not known. The CDR3 regions of human TCRbeta chains were analyzed by immunosequencing. The study's own analysis went as follows. Repertoire TCRs were matched against a reference library of SARS-CoV-2-specific TCRs generated with the MIRA antigen-specificity platform. Breadth meant the fraction of unique TCRs that were SARS-CoV-2-associated, whereas depth meant the fraction of total T cells that were SARS-CoV-2-associated. Using the MIRA data, every spike-specific TCR was mapped to the spike region that the TCR reacted to and assigned to either a CD4 or a CD8 class. Log10-transformed breadth and depth values were compared by one-way ANOVA with Sidak's multiple comparisons tests. Drawn from immuneACCESS, this table holds only the in-frame rearrangements with V and J called that TCRdb kept. Clones are partly lost; checked studies trace under half to an unresolved V gene and leave the rest unexplained. V, J and clone size reflect that table, while D and trimming were determined from the DNA. The sample table records 75,000 to 90,000 clones; 90% to 95% of these occur just once. 5.2% of the sample is in the top ten clones.

The sample's time point label is to be understood as: baseline before first vaccination. Vaccinee samples came from UK trials COV001 and COV002, including a single-blind randomized controlled phase 2/3 trial of AZD1222 (ChAdOx1 nCoV-19) in healthy adults. Trial participant PBMC samples were collected at day 0 and day 28 after the second dose for TCRbeta chain sequencing. CDR1 and CDR2 are drawn from the germline V gene: SNHLY, FYNNEI. Inclusive of the bounding cysteine and phenylalanine, the CDR3 is 14 residues long. This entry keeps only the CDR3 DNA: 42 bases, framed from base 1. V and J lose 6 bases and 4 bases, and a span of 10 bases separates them. This record belongs to a study of T cell responses to AZD1222 COVID-19 vaccine (dated by TCRdb to the early 2020s). Regarding the research as a whole: AZD1222 recipients whose second dose came at about 4 weeks and those whose second dose came at about 12 weeks were combined into one group, since spike-specific TCR depth and breadth did not differ between the two schedules. Enrollment into the trials was organized by age into subgroups of 18-55, 56-69 and 70-plus years, and those subgroups contained about 160, 30 and 59 TCR-sequenced participants, respectively. TCR sequencing covered 230 to 250 trial participants: 200 to 220 given two doses of AZD1222 and some 25 given two doses of MenACWY control vaccine. General conclusions and limits of the study: Reportedly, almost half of the unique spike-specific TCRs recognized epitopes lying outside the regions that are mutated in the B.1.351 and B.1.1.7 variants. Participants were mostly white British, with more females than males. The authors suggested clonal diversity may have been underestimated. Because no day 14 peak-response samples were available, repertoires were characterized only after the peak T cell response. The vaccine-associated CD4 TCRs covered the entire spike protein, and the dominant responses fell in regions 160-218 and 743-854. Conclusions about previously exposed vaccinees are limited because only a handful of AZD1222 recipients were SARS-CoV-2 seropositive at baseline. After two AZD1222 doses, spike-specific TCR breadth and depth were significantly higher than at day 0 and than in MenACWY recipients. In the small 56-69-year group, the increase in depth fell short of significance, most likely because of low power.

Recombination joined TRBV2 with TRBJ1-6; TRBD1 might be the D gene, on 6 matching bases. Sequenced here: peripheral blood, sampled on day 0 of AZD1222 vaccination. The receptor comes from an adult in good health. The nucleotides read TGTGCCAGCAGGTCTGGACAGTATAATTCACCCCTCCACTTT. It specifies CASRSGQYNSPLHF.